The present T cell receptor beta chain was sequenced within a study of vaccination effects on CD4 cells after COVID-19. General study findings and limits: Infection-derived and vaccine-derived clones contracted markedly late after vaccination.

The table came from immunoSEQ multiplex PCR; TCRdb's copy has only in-frame clones and leaves some out. The sample has 55,000 or so clones, around 68% seen once; the top ten hold around 16%. A note on this clone: What it recognizes is unknown.

The ViraFEST assay expanded antigen-specific CD4+ T cells with viral peptide pools before sequencing. CD4+ T cells were isolated after around 10 days of culture. Each vaccine recipient was nucleocapsid antibody negative and had no prior SARS-CoV-2 infection. Half of the medium was exchanged for IL-2 medium on both days 3 and 7. This clonotype was sampled from a human donor who received a COVID-19 vaccine. The specimen comprised CD4+ T cells from PBMCs cultured with SARS-CoV-2 spike peptides, sampled before COVID-19 vaccination.

Here the CDR3 reads CASSSREYSSYNSPLHF. For the CDR3, the DNA is TGTGCCAGTAGTTCCAGGGAGTACTCCTCCTATAATTCACCCCTCCACTTT. This chain uses TRBV19 with TRBJ1-6; weak D call: TRBD1 (5 bases). V was trimmed by 5 bases and J by 0 bases, leaving 14 bases between them. Germline V gene lookup returns CDR1 LNHDA and CDR2 SQIVND (reference sequence). The CDR3 loop spans 17 amino acids.